These 5 T cell receptor beta chains came from one sample sequenced in a study of Ad26.COV2.S vaccination and SARS-CoV-2 variants. The sample's treatment: approximately 18 received Ad26.COV2.S at low or high dose, single or two shots; 5 received placebo; per-sample allocation not given. Specimen acquisition occurred on day 63 following the initial vaccine or placebo injection. Measured with immunoSEQ multiplex PCR; TCRdb has only the in-frame clones, and not every one. The sample holds roughly 350,000 clones, 86% seen once. The sample was peripheral blood, taken in a trial of Ad26.COV2.S vaccine versus placebo. These TCRs come from a person aged 18-60 years who received the Ad26.COV2.S COVID-19 vaccine or a placebo.

The chain carries TRBV5-6 and TRBJ2-7; 10 nucleotides match TRBD1. Per germline, CDR1 SGHDT and CDR2 YYEEEE. The length of the CDR3 is 15 residues. V lost 4 bases and J lost 6; bases outside the gene matches: 10. Here the CDR3 DNA reads TGTGCCAGCAGCGTCCCGGGACAGGGGTATAGCGAGCAGTACTTC. It specifies CASSVPGQGYSEQYF. Full variable domain (remainder filled in from reference TRBV5-6 and TRBJ2-7): DAGVTQSPTHLIKTRGQQVTLRCSPKSGHDTVSWYQQALGQGPQFIFQYYEEEERQRGNFPDRFSGHQFPNYSSELNVNALLLGDSALYLCASSVPGQGYSEQYFGPGTRLTVT.

This clone was picked up one time. The gene calls are TRBV28 and TRBJ2-7; 7 bases are a match to TRBD2. J lost 0 bases, V lost 6 bases, and 5 bases had no gene match. Germline lookup yields CDR1 MDHEN and CDR2 SYDVKM. The CDR3 runs to 14 residues. The chain's CDR3 is CASSLSGFSYEQYF. In DNA form, the CDR3 reads TGTGCCAGCAGCCTTAGCGGGTTCTCCTACGAGCAGTACTTC.

This clone occurred once. The V call is TRBV20-1, the J call TRBJ1-2; D perhaps matches TRBD1 (5 bases). CDR1 is DFQATT, CDR2 SNEGSKA, per germline (reference sequence). V dropped 4 bases and J dropped 8 bases, with 11 bases sitting between them. The CDR3 consists of 11 residues. Written as DNA, the CDR3 is TGCAGTGCTACCCACGGGGGGGGCTACACCTTC. Translating gives CSATHGGGYTF.

In this sample, this clone turned up a few times. The chain is built from TRBV7-9 and TRBJ2-2, with D unclear. CDR3 size: 14 residues. V was clipped by 5 bases and J by 6 bases, with 13 bases between them. Germline lookup yields CDR1 SEHNR and CDR2 FQNEAQ (reference sequence). As DNA, the CDR3 is TGTGCCAGCAGCCGCTCCCTCTACGCCGGGGAGCTGTTTTTT. This translates into CASSRSLYAGELFF.

V is TRBV5-5 and J is TRBJ2-7; 9 bases align to TRBD2. The CDR3 is 15 residues long. CDR1 is SGHKS and CDR2 is YYEKEE in the germline V gene (reference sequence). V shed 4 bases, J shed 3 bases, and the junction held 8 bases outside the gene matches. The CDR3, as DNA: TGTGCCAGCAGCATATCTCTAGCGGGAATCTACGAGCAGTACTTC. Encoded protein: CASSISLAGIYEQYF.